Listed here is a single T cell receptor beta chain. What it recognizes is unknown. This sample is part of a study of Ad26.COV2.S vaccination and SARS-CoV-2 variants. Per the germline V gene, CDR1 is MGHDK and CDR2 is SYGVNS. V shed 3 bases and J 5 bases; nucleotides not matched to a gene: 8. This CDR3 region has 15 residues. Some clones are missing from TCRdb's copy, which holds only in-frame ones; the method was immunoSEQ multiplex PCR. The repertoire has over 350,000 clones, about 85% of them found once; the top ten carry around 3.4%. Treatment of the sample: around 19 received Ad26.COV2.S at low or high dose, single or two shots; five or six received placebo; per-sample allocation not given. Sampling took place 63 days after the first vaccine or placebo injection. Study-level points and caveats: The authors reported substantial breadth in spike-specific CD8+ and CD4+ T cell responses after vaccination.

The sequences come from peripheral blood, collected in a trial of Ad26.COV2.S vaccine versus placebo. This TCR derives from a person between 18 and 65 years old who received the Ad26.COV2.S COVID-19 vaccine or a placebo. V gene TRBV25-1 combines with J gene TRBJ1-1; 8 bases align to TRBD1. The CDR3 nucleotides read TGTGCCAGCAGTGATCCCCAGGGGGCGCTGACTGAAGCTTTCTTT. This sequence encodes CASSDPQGALTEAFF.